This TCR beta chain was obtained from a study of T cell changes during pregnancy in multiple sclerosis. The CDR3 runs to 14 residues. Trimming took off 2 bases at V and 3 bases at J, with 10 bases between the two ends. From germline, CDR1 is SGHTA and CDR2 FQGNSA. Repertoires were generated with immunoSEQ multiplex PCR, while TCRdb's copy carries only in-frame clones and drops some. The sample contains 60,000 to 85,000 clones, more than 85% of which appear only once. This sample comprised peripheral blood, obtained in the first trimester of pregnancy. V usage is TRBV7-2 and J usage is TRBJ1-1, with D possibly matching TRBD1 (5 bases). This TCR derives from a female donor with multiple sclerosis, enrolled in a pregnancy study. The CDR3 coding sequence is TGTGCCAGCAGCTTAAGGCGCAGGGACACTGAAGCTTTCTTT. Translating it yields CASSLRRRDTEAFF.